Below are 23 T cell receptor beta chains sequenced from a single sample in a study of cytomegalovirus exposure and HLA in healthy donors. Use of 60 Vbeta and 13 Jbeta primers characterized the PCR. Sequencing used immunoSEQ multiplex PCR; TCRdb keeps in-frame clones, though not all of them. The sample yields over 110,000 clones, about three quarters seen once. The source material was PBMCs. Source of these receptors: a male donor in good health and CMV-seropositive.

Remarks on this clone: One end of the junction does not line up with germline, which may come from a read error. This chain links TRBV5-1 with TRBJ1-2; D may be TRBD1 (6 bases). The germline gives CDR1 SGHRS, CDR2 YFSETQ. This CDR3 comprises 14 residues. Written as DNA, the CDR3 is TGCGCCAGCAGCTCACAGGAAGGGGGAATAGGCTACCCCTTC. Its translation: CASSSQEGGIGYPF.

The J gene is TRBJ1-1, the V gene TRBV27; D not resolved. The germline V gene encodes CDR1 MNHEY and CDR2 SMNVEV (reference sequence). The CDR3 covers 15 residues. Trimming cost V 4 bases and J 6 bases, with 18 bases left between them. The CDR3 coding sequence is TGTGCCAGCAGTTCCGGATATACCAGGTACGCTGAAGCTTTCTTT. This sequence encodes CASSSGYTRYAEAFF.

V is TRBV11-1 and J is TRBJ2-1; D perhaps matches TRBD2 (5 bases). The CDR3 loop spans 13 amino acids. From germline, CDR1 is SGHAT and CDR2 FQDESV (reference sequence). V lost 4 bases, J lost 4 bases, and 8 bases lay in between. The CDR3 DNA reads as TGTGCCAGCAGCTCCGGACTTTACAATGAGCAGTTCTTC. Protein sequence: CASSSGLYNEQFF.

The V gene is TRBV2, the J gene TRBJ1-2; TRBD1 might be the D (6 bases). Germline values: CDR1 SNHLY, CDR2 FYNNEI. The ends were cut back, 6 bases at V and 2 bases at J, with 10 bases in the middle. The CDR3 length is 13 residues. The CDR3 spells CASRTDSNYGYTF. CDR3 nucleotide sequence: TGTGCCAGCAGGACGGACAGCAACTATGGCTACACCTTC.

The rearrangement uses TRBV4-1 and TRBJ2-7; 9 bases match TRBD2. CDR3 length equals 14 residues. The J segment lost 4 bases and the V segment lost 1 base, leaving 2 bases of the junction unmatched. Germline loops: CDR1 MGHRA, CDR2 YSYEKL. The CDR3 DNA reads TGCGCCAGCAGCCAAGTTAGCGGGGGATACGAGCAGTACTTC. Protein sequence: CASSQVSGGYEQYF.

The V gene is TRBV6-6, the J gene TRBJ2-1; TRBD2 is a possible D gene (5 bases). There are 16 residues in the CDR3. CDR1 and CDR2 from the germline V gene are MNHNY and SVGAGI (reference sequence). Trimming shortened V by 8 bases and J by 4 bases, and 21 bases separated the two germline ends. The CDR3 loop is CASRVGGLSLYNEQFF. The CDR3, as DNA: TGTGCCAGCCGAGTTGGAGGACTTTCCCTTTACAATGAGCAGTTCTTC.

The genes are TRBV21-1 and TRBJ1-6. TRBV21-1 is assigned pseudogene status. This CDR3 comprises 15 residues. The chain's CDR3 is CASSKGSSYNSPLHF. The CDR3 coding sequence is TGTGCCAGCAGCAAAGGTAGCTCCTATAATTCACCCCTCCACTTT.

This clone was found once. The rearrangement uses TRBV6-5 and TRBJ2-7, with 7 bases matching TRBD1. This CDR3 has 15 amino acids. Germline CDR1 reads MNHEY; CDR2 reads SVGAGI. J lost 2 bases, V lost 0 bases, and 4 bases had no gene match. The DNA of the CDR3 is TGTGCCAGCAGTTACTCGAGGGACAGCACCTACGAGCAGTACTTC. It is translated as CASSYSRDSTYEQYF.

The rearrangement uses TRBV6-1 and TRBJ2-7; D unresolved. V was trimmed by 3 bases and J by 6 bases, leaving 12 bases between them. The CDR3 loop spans 13 amino acids. Germline CDR1 is MNHNS and CDR2 is SASEGT. CDR3 nucleotides: TGTGCCAGCAGTGAGTCCGAGACGGGCGAGCAGTACTTC. Encoded protein: CASSESETGEQYF.

V gene TRBV11-1 combines with J gene TRBJ2-7; 7 bases agree with TRBD1. The CDR3 extends over 14 amino acids. Germline values: CDR1 SGHAT, CDR2 FQDESV (reference sequence). The trim removed 5 bases at V and 7 bases at J, leaving 11 bases unmatched. CDR3 in amino acids: CASSRNRGQREQYF. The CDR3 DNA follows: TGTGCCAGCAGCCGGAACAGGGGTCAGAGGGAGCAGTACTTC.

The chain has TRBV4-2 and TRBJ2-7; 11 nucleotides align to TRBD2. Germline V gene lookup returns CDR1 LGHNA and CDR2 YNFKEQ. The CDR3 loop spans 16 amino acids. The ends lost 5 bases at V and 2 bases at J; junction bases unmatched: 8. CDR3 loop: CASSMSGTSGPYEQYF. In DNA, the CDR3 is TGTGCCAGCAGCATGAGCGGGACTAGCGGACCCTACGAGCAGTACTTC.

V gene TRBV4-1 combines with J gene TRBJ2-2; D unclear. Germline V gives CDR1 MGHRA, CDR2 YSYEKL. The CDR3 is 12 residues long. V was cut by 1 base and J by 7 bases, with 4 bases left in between. The CDR3: CASSQAGGELFF. CDR3 bases: TGCGCCAGCAGCCAAGCAGGCGGGGAGCTGTTTTTT.

This clone has only a few counts. The CDR3 reads CASSVASEEETQYF. The CDR3 DNA reads TGTGCCAGCAGCGTAGCCAGCGAAGAAGAGACCCAGTACTTC. The chain employs TRBV9 and TRBJ2-5; D unresolved. The V end was cut by 0 bases, the J end by 3 bases, with 9 bases between. Germline V gene sequence: CDR1 SGDLS, CDR2 YYNGEE. The CDR3 spans 14 residues.

The table lists this clone with a few counts. The chain employs TRBV18 and TRBJ2-7, with 7 bases matching TRBD1. J was trimmed by 5 bases and V by 3 bases; bases with no gene match: 7. The CDR3 covers 14 residues. The germline V gene has CDR1 KGHSH and CDR2 LQKENI. The CDR3, as DNA: TGTGCCAGCTCACCTACCGGGACAGTTAACGAGCAGTACTTC. It is translated as CASSPTGTVNEQYF. Full variable domain (remainder filled in from reference TRBV18 and TRBJ2-7): NAGVMQNPRHLVRRRGQEARLRCSPMKGHSHVYWYRQLPEEGLKFMVYLQKENIIDESGMPKERFSAEFPKEGPSILRIQQVVRGDSAAYFCASSPTGTVNEQYFGPGTRLTVT.

This clone has just a few counts. The chain carries TRBV5-4 and TRBJ2-1; 9 bases agree with TRBD2. The CDR3 covers 15 residues. V lost 2 bases to trimming and J lost 5 bases; unmatched junction nucleotides: 5. Germline-derived CDR1 and CDR2 are SGHNT and YYREEE (reference sequence). The CDR3 here is CASSFPSGVHNEQFF. In DNA form, the CDR3 reads TGTGCCAGCAGCTTTCCTAGCGGGGTTCACAATGAGCAGTTCTTC.

The chain combines TRBV28 with TRBJ2-7; weak D call: TRBD2 (6 bases). Looked up from germline, CDR1 is MDHEN and CDR2 is SYDVKM. V gave up 6 bases and J gave up 7 bases, with 19 bases separating them. This CDR3 has 14 residues. The CDR3 sequence is CASSPGSRGGEQYF. CDR3 sequence (DNA): TGTGCCAGCAGCCCGGGATCGCGTGGGGGGGAGCAGTACTTC.

V and J are TRBV23-1 and TRBJ2-7, with D hard to call. TRBV23-1 is designated an ORF whose function remains uncertain. V lost 5 bases to trimming and J lost 3 bases, with 14 bases between them. The CDR3 runs to 14 residues. The CDR3 bases are TGCGCCAGCAGTGGTTCAGGCCTTTTCTACGAGCAGTACTTC. Residues: CASSGSGLFYEQYF.

This clone showed up just a few times. The chain carries TRBV5-5 and TRBJ1-1, with a weak D call TRBD1 (6 bases). The ends were cut back, 5 bases at V and 1 base at J, with 21 bases in the middle. This CDR3 has 17 residues. CDR1 is SGHKS and CDR2 is YYEKEE in the germline V gene (reference sequence). DNA of the CDR3: TGTGCCAGCAGTTTTGGGGTTATGAGGGGGACGAACACTGAAGCTTTCTTT. Encoded protein: CASSFGVMRGTNTEAFF. Filled out from reference TRBV5-5 and TRBJ1-1, the complete variable domain reads DAGVTQSPTHLIKTRGQQVTLRCSPISGHKSVSWYQQVLGQGPQFIFQYYEKEERGRGNFPDRFSARQFPNYSSELNVNALLLGDSALYLCASSFGVMRGTNTEAFFGQGTRLTVV.

V gene TRBV9 combines with J gene TRBJ2-1, with a weak D call TRBD2 (6 bases). The germline V and J ends were trimmed by 2 bases and 10 bases, with 19 bases remaining between them. The CDR3 loop spans 15 amino acids. Germline CDR1 is SGDLS and CDR2 is YYNGEE. CDR3 in amino acids: CASSVAGSPAGEQFF. The CDR3, as DNA: TGTGCCAGCAGCGTCGCCGGGAGCCCCGCAGGGGAGCAGTTCTTC. Full variable domain (rest looked up from reference TRBV9 and TRBJ2-1): DSGVTQTPKHLITATGQRVTLRCSPRSGDLSVYWYQQSLDQGLQFLIQYYNGEERAKGNILERFSAQQFPDLHSELNLSSLELGDSALYFCASSVAGSPAGEQFFGPGTRLTVL.

The V and J genes are TRBV28 and TRBJ2-3, with TRBD2 matching over 12 bases. The CDR3 extends over 17 amino acids. Germline CDR1 is MDHEN and CDR2 is SYDVKM. Trimming at V came to 7 bases and at J to 2 bases, leaving 10 bases not matched to a gene. DNA for the CDR3: TGTGCCAGCATGGATCGGCTAGCGGGAGGGGACACAGATACGCAGTATTTT. Translated: CASMDRLAGGDTDTQYF. The variable domain in full, with the rest retrieved from reference TRBV28 and TRBJ2-3, is DVKVTQSSRYLVKRTGEKVFLECVQDMDHENMFWYRQDPGLGLRLIYFSYDVKMKEKGDIPEGYSVSREKKERFSLILESASTNQTSMYLCASMDRLAGGDTDTQYFGPGTRLTVL.

V and J are TRBV7-9 and TRBJ2-7; possibly TRBD1 for D (5 bases). This CDR3 is 15 amino acids long. The V gene lost 6 bases and the J gene lost 4 bases, with 19 bases spanning the gap. CDR1 and CDR2 from the germline V gene are SEHNR and FQNEAQ (reference sequence). The CDR3: CASSPPTVRLYEQYF. In nucleotides, the CDR3 is TGTGCCAGCAGTCCCCCGACAGTACGGTTGTACGAGCAGTACTTC.

This clone was detected a few times. CDR3 sequence: CAISGGLAGADYKETQYF. CDR3 bases: TGTGCCATCAGTGGGGGGCTAGCGGGGGCCGACTACAAAGAGACCCAGTACTTC. The V and J genes are TRBV10-3 and TRBJ2-5, with 10 positions matching TRBD2. Per germline, CDR1 ENHRY and CDR2 SYGVKD. The V segment lost 4 bases and the J segment 3 bases; nucleotides outside the gene matches: 14. The length of the CDR3 is 18 residues.

The chain couples TRBV19 to TRBJ2-5; D is perhaps TRBD1 (5 bases). Germline V gives CDR1 LNHDA, CDR2 SQIVND (reference sequence). This CDR3 comprises 13 residues. Trimming removed 0 bases from V and 4 bases from J, with 6 bases in between. CDR3 sequence: CASSIDRAETQYF. The CDR3 DNA follows: TGTGCCAGTAGTATAGACAGGGCAGAGACCCAGTACTTC. Full variable domain (rest looked up from reference TRBV19 and TRBJ2-5): DGGITQSPKYLFRKEGQNVTLSCEQNLNHDAMYWYRQDPGQGLRLIYYSQIVNDFQKGDIAEGYSVSREKKESFPLTVTSAQKNPTAFYLCASSIDRAETQYFGPGTRLLVL.